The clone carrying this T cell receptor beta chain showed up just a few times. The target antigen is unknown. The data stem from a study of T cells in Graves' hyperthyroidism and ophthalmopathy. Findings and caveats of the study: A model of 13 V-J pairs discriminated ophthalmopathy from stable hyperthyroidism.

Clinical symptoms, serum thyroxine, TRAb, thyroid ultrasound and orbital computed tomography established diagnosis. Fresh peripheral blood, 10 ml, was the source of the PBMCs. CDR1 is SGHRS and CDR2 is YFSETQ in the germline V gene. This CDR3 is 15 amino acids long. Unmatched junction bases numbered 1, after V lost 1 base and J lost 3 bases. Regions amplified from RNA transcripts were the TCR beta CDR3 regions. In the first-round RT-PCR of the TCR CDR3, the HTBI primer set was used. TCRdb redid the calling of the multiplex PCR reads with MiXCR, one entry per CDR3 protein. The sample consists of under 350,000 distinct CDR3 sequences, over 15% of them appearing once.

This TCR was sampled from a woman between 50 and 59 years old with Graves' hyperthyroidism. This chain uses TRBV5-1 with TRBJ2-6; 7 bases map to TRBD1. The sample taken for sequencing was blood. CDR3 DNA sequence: TGCGCCAGCAGCTTGAGGACAGGTGGGGCCAACGTCCTGACTTTC. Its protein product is CASSLRTGGANVLTF.